A selection of T cell receptor beta chains follows, all from one sample in a study of siplizumab effects on memory and regulatory T cells. Profiled with immunoSEQ multiplex PCR; TCRdb holds only in-frame clones, not every one. This repertoire shows 80,000 to 130,000 clones, 92% found once; its top ten account for around 0.73%. The source material was Tregs sorted from blood. All receptors derive from a human donor in good health. Each CDR3 is given with its conserved first and last residue. A D gene is named only where the DNA matches it firmly. Rows may omit the clone size; those that give it use once, few, many or a size class.

d_gene	j_gene	v_gene	abundance	CDR3aa	CDR3nt
TRBD2	TRBJ2-7	TRBV28	.	CASSALRTSGRTYEQYF	TGTGCCAGCAGTGCGCTCAGGACTAGCGGGAGAACCTACGAGCAGTACTTC
.	TRBJ1-5	TRBV11-3	.	CARPSRQSNQPQHF	TGTGCCCGACCTTCCCGACAGAGCAATCAGCCCCAGCATTTT
TRBD2	TRBJ2-3	TRBV5-1	.	CASSLVIRGIAGSTDTQYF	TGCGCCAGCAGCTTGGTGATTAGGGGAATAGCGGGCAGCACAGATACGCAGTATTTT
.	TRBJ2-5	TRBV11-1	.	CASSSGPRLETQYF	TGTGCCAGCAGTTCCGGGCCGCGGCTGGAGACCCAGTACTTC
.	TRBJ1-4	TRBV19	.	CASSSRYNEKLFF	TGTGCCAGTAGTAGTCGGTACAATGAAAAACTGTTTTTT
.	TRBJ2-5	TRBV5-5	.	CASSLIALRGETQYF	TGTGCCAGCAGCTTAATCGCCTTGCGAGGAGAGACCCAGTACTTC
.	TRBJ2-1	TRBV5-1	once	CASSLGAGNEQFF	TGCGCCAGCAGCCTGGGGGCCGGGAATGAGCAGTTCTTC
.	TRBJ2-5	TRBV9	.	CASSVPRETQYF	TGTGCCAGCAGCGTACCGAGGGAGACCCAGTACTTC
TRBD1	TRBJ1-3	TRBV5-1	.	CASSLDTGAGNTIYF	TGCGCCAGCAGCTTGGACACAGGGGCTGGAAACACCATATATTTT
.	TRBJ2-2	TRBV28	.	CASRQTNTGELFF	TGTGCCAGCAGACAGACCAACACCGGGGAGCTGTTTTTT
TRBD1	TRBJ2-2	TRBV10-2	.	CASKRGDRGNTGELFF	TGCGCCAGCAAGAGGGGCGACAGGGGGAACACCGGGGAGCTGTTTTTT
.	TRBJ2-7	TRBV19	.	CASSWARGDEQYF	TGTGCCAGTAGTTGGGCCAGGGGTGACGAGCAGTACTTC
TRBD2	TRBJ2-7	TRBV10-3	.	CAISPRSSGGYEQYF	TGTGCCATCAGTCCTAGGTCTAGCGGGGGTTACGAGCAGTACTTC
TRBD1	TRBJ2-1	TRBV5-1	.	CASSLLIGQGAGEQFF	TGCGCCAGCAGCTTGCTGATCGGACAGGGGGCAGGTGAGCAGTTCTTC